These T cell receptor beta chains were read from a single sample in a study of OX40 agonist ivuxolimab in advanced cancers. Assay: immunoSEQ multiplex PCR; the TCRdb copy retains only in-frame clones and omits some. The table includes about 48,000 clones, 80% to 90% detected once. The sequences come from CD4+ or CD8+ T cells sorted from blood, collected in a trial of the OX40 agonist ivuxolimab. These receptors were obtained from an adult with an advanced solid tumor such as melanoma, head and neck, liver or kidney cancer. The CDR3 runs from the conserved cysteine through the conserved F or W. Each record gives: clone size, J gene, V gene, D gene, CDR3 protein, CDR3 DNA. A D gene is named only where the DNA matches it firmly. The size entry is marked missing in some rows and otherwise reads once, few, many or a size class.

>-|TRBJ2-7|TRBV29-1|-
CSVAGLENEQYF
TGCAGCGTTGCGGGTCTAGAAAACGAGCAGTACTTC
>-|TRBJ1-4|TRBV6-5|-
CASSYGVGSEKLFF
TGTGCCAGCAGTTACGGAGTGGGGAGTGAAAAACTGTTTTTT
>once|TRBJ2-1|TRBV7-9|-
CASSLLGEQFF
TGTGCCAGCAGCTTGTTGGGTGAGCAGTTCTTC
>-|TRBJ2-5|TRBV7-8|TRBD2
CASSLAFLLKDGRSIETQYF
TGTGCCAGCAGCTTAGCTTTCTTGCTGAAGGACGGGAGGTCCATAGAGACCCAGTACTTC
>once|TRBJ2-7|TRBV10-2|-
CASSERQGTYEQYF
TGCGCCAGCAGTGAAAGGCAGGGGACCTACGAGCAGTACTTC
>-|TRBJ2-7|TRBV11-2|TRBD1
CASSPPDRAIYEQYF
TGTGCCAGCAGCCCGCCGGACAGGGCGATCTACGAGCAGTACTTC
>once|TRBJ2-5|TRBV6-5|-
CASSLAGASQETQYF
TGTGCCAGCAGCCTCGCCGGGGCTTCTCAAGAGACCCAGTACTTC
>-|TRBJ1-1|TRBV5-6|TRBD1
CASSFRQGARTEAFF
TGTGCCAGCAGCTTTCGACAGGGGGCGAGAACTGAAGCTTTCTTT
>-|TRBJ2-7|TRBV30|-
CAWSWVGTDEQYF
TGTGCCTGGAGTTGGGTGGGGACGGACGAGCAGTACTTC
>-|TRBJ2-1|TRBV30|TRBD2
CAWSPGRGTYNEQFF
TGTGCCTGGAGTCCGGGGAGGGGTACCTACAATGAGCAGTTCTTC
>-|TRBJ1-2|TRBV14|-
CASSKARTDNYGYTF
TGTGCCAGCAGTAAAGCCCGGACGGATAACTATGGCTACACCTTC
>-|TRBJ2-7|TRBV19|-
CASSPAGEGYEQYF
TGTGCCAGTAGTCCGGCAGGGGAGGGGTACGAGCAGTACTTC
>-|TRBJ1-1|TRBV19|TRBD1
CASSIAGTGPLTEAFF
TGTGCCAGTAGTATCGCCGGGACAGGGCCTCTAACTGAAGCTTTCTTT
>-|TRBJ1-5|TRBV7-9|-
CASSFGGSEQPQHF
TGTGCCAGCAGCTTCGGGGGTTCGGAGCAGCCCCAGCATTTT
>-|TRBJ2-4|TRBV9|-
CASSVAGLAKNIQYF
TGTGCCAGCAGCGTAGCGGGACTAGCCAAAAACATTCAGTACTTC
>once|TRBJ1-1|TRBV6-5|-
CASSYPGNTEAFF
TGTGCCAGCAGTTACCCAGGGAACACTGAAGCTTTCTTT
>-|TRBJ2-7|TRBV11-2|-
CASSLGPIYEQYF
TGTGCCAGCAGCTTAGGTCCGATCTACGAGCAGTACTTC
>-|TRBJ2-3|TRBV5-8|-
CASSLDTDTQYF
TGTGCCAGCAGCTTGGATACAGATACGCAGTATTTT
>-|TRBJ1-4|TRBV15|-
CATSRDPWPDSNEKLFF
TGTGCCACCAGCAGAGACCCCTGGCCGGACTCTAATGAAAAACTGTTTTTT
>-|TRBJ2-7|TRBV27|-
CANPLSDGGSGTSVFYEQYF
TGTGCCAACCCCCTTTCTGACGGGGGGTCTGGGACATCGGTTTTCTACGAGCAGTACTTC
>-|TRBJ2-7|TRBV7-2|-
CASSFRSGPSREQYF
TGTGCCAGCAGCTTTCGTTCGGGGCCCTCTAGGGAGCAGTACTTC
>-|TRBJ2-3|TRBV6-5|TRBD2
CASRIAGGRTDTQYF
TGTGCCAGCAGAATCGCGGGAGGCCGCACAGATACGCAGTATTTT
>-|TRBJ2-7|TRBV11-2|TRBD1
CASSLKDRDHEQYF
TGTGCCAGCAGCCTTAAGGACAGGGACCACGAGCAGTACTTC
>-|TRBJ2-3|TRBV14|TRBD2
CASSQDQRGSTDTQYF
TGTGCCAGCAGCCAAGACCAGCGGGGTAGCACAGATACGCAGTATTTT
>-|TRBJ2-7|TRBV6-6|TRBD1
CASSYGTGSSYEQYF
TGTGCCAGCAGTTACGGGACAGGGAGCTCCTACGAGCAGTACTTC
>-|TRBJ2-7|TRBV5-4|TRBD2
CASSLGLATYEQYF
TGTGCCAGCAGCTTGGGACTAGCCACCTACGAGCAGTACTTC
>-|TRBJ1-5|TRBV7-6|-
CASSQRASGRDHQPQHF
TGTGCCAGCAGCCAAAGGGCCTCCGGCCGGGACCATCAGCCCCAGCATTTT
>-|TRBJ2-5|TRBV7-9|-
CASSLEGYQETQYF
TGTGCCAGCAGCTTAGAGGGGTACCAAGAGACCCAGTACTTC
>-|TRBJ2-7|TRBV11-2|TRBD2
CATGLAHYEQYF
TGTGCCACGGGACTAGCGCACTACGAGCAGTACTTC
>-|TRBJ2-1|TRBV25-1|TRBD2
CASSEAFGRASEQFF
TGTGCCAGCAGTGAAGCATTCGGGAGGGCGAGTGAGCAGTTCTTC
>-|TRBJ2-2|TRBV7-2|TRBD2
CASSEPGLAGGPNTGELFF
TGTGCCAGCAGCGAACCGGGACTAGCGGGGGGACCGAACACCGGGGAGCTGTTTTTT
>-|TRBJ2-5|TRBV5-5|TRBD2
CASSWTSGQETQYF
TGTGCCAGCAGCTGGACTAGCGGCCAAGAGACCCAGTACTTC
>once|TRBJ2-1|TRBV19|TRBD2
CASSPEVAGRTYNEQFF
TGTGCCAGTAGTCCCGAGGTAGCGGGAAGAACCTACAATGAGCAGTTCTTC
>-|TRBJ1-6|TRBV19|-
CASSISGLGSPLHF
TGTGCCAGTAGTATATCTGGATTGGGGTCACCCCTCCACTTT
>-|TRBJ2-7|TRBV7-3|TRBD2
CASSLLAGVYEQYF
TGTGCCAGCAGCTTACTAGCGGGAGTATACGAGCAGTACTTC
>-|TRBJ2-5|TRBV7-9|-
CASSSFRDKQETQYF
TGTGCCAGCAGCTCGTTCCGGGACAAGCAAGAGACCCAGTACTTC
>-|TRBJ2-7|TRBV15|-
CATSSNSYEQYF
TGTGCCACCAGCTCAAACTCCTACGAGCAGTACTTC
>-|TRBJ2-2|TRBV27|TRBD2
CASSLSSSAGGPGSPGELFF
TGTGCCAGCAGTTTATCGAGTAGTGCGGGAGGGCCGGGGTCCCCCGGGGAGCTGTTTTTT
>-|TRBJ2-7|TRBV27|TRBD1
CASSYGTGGVEQYF
TGTGCCAGCAGTTACGGGACAGGGGGCGTCGAGCAGTACTTC
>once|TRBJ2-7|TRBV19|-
CASSPGSGGYEQYF
TGTGCCAGTAGTCCCGGGTCCGGTGGATACGAGCAGTACTTC
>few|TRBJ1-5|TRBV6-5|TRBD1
CASKPQGAGNQPQHF
TGTGCCAGCAAACCTCAGGGGGCCGGCAATCAGCCCCAGCATTTT
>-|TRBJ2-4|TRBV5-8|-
CASSLGTSITKNIQYF
TGTGCCAGCAGCCTGGGGACATCCATTACCAAAAACATTCAGTACTTC
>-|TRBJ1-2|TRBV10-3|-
CAITGSFYDGYTF
TGTGCCATCACTGGGTCCTTTTATGATGGCTACACCTTC
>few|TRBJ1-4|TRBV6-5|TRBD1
CASSGQGVEKLFF
TGTGCCAGCAGCGGACAGGGGGTTGAAAAACTGTTTTTT
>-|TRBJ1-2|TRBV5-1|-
CASSPDPLHTHLGYTF
TGCGCCAGCAGCCCGGATCCGCTACATACGCACCTTGGCTACACCTTC
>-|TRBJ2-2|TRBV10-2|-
CASSEWSITGELFF
TGCGCCAGCAGTGAGTGGAGTATCACCGGGGAGCTGTTTTTT
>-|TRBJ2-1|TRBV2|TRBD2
CASSGQGLAGAYNEQFF
TGTGCCAGCAGTGGCCAAGGACTAGCGGGAGCTTACAATGAGCAGTTCTTC
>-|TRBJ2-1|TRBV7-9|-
CASSITGDYNEQFF
TGTGCCAGCAGCATTACCGGGGACTACAATGAGCAGTTCTTC
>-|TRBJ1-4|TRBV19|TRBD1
CASSTERTGREKLFF
TGTGCCAGTAGTACCGAAAGGACAGGGAGAGAAAAACTGTTTTTT
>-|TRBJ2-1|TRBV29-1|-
CSPIDTYNEQFF
TGCAGCCCGATTGATACCTACAATGAGCAGTTCTTC
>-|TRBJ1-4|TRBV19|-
CATGGQGLVF
TGTGCCACCGGGGGCCAGGGACTAGTTTTT
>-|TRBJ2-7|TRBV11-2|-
CASSSSLGTVPKEQYF
TGTGCCAGCAGCTCAAGTCTAGGGACCGTCCCTAAGGAGCAGTACTTC
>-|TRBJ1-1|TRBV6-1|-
CASSDFIWESFF
TGTGCCAGCAGTGATTTCATCTGGGAATCTTTCTTT
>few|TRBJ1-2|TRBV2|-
CASSESRATYGYTF
TGTGCCAGCAGTGAATCCAGGGCTACTTATGGCTACACCTTC
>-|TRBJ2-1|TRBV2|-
CASSEDISSYNEQFF
TGTGCCAGCAGTGAGGATATCAGCTCCTACAATGAGCAGTTCTTC
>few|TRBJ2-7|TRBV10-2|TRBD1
CASMAGGGYEQYF
TGCGCCAGCATGGCAGGGGGCGGCTACGAGCAGTACTTC
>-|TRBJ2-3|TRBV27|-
CASSYRPDTQYF
TGTGCCAGCAGTTACAGGCCAGATACGCAGTATTTT
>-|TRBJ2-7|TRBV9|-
CASSPEGQVYEQYF
TGTGCCAGCAGCCCCGAAGGGCAGGTTTACGAGCAGTACTTC
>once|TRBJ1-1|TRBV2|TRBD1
CASRPGQRAFF
TGTGCCAGCAGGCCGGGACAGAGGGCTTTCTTT
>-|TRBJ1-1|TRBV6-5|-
CASSYPRPEAFF
TGTGCCAGCAGTTACCCGAGACCTGAAGCTTTCTTT